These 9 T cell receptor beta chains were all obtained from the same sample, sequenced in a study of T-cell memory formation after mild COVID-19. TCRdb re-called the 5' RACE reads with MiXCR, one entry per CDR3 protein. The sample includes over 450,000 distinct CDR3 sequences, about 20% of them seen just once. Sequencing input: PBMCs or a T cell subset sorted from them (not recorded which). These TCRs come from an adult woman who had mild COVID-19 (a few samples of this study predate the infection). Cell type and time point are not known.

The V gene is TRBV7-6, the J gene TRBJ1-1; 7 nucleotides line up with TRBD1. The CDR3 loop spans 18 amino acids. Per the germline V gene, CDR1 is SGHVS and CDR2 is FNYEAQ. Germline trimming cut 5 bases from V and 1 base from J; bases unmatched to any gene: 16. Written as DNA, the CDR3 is TGTGCCAGCAGCCCCAGGGGGAGGGGGAATATTGGGAACACTGAAGCTTTCTTT. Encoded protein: CASSPRGRGNIGNTEAFF.

The chain's CDR3 is CASSHADRGANTGELFF. CDR3 bases: TGCGCCAGCAGCCACGCGGACAGGGGGGCGAACACCGGGGAGCTGTTTTTT. The V gene is TRBV4-3, the J gene TRBJ2-2; 10 positions agree with TRBD1. The germline V gene encodes CDR1 LGHNA and CDR2 YSLEER. This CDR3 region has 17 residues. V lost 3 bases, J lost 0 bases, and 4 bases stayed unmatched.

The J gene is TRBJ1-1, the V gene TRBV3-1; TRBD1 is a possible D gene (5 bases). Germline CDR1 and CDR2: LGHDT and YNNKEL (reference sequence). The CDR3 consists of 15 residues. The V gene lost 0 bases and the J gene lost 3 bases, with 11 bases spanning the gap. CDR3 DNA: TGTGCCAGCAGCCAAGAAGACAGCCTTCACACTGAAGCTTTCTTT. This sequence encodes CASSQEDSLHTEAFF.

CDR3 loop: CASSKARKGTDSNTGELFF. The CDR3 coding sequence is TGTGCCAGCAGCAAAGCAAGGAAAGGGACAGACTCGAACACCGGGGAGCTGTTTTTT. V is TRBV21-1 and J is TRBJ2-2; no check of the table's D call, TRBD1, against the DNA was made. TRBV21-1 is reported as a pseudogene. The CDR3 runs 19 residues.

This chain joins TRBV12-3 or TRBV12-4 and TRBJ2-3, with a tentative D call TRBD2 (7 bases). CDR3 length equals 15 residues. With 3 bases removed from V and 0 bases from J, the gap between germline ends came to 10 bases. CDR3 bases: TGTGCCAGCAGTTTTAAGGGGGGGAGCACAGATACGCAGTATTTT. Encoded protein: CASSFKGGSTDTQYF.

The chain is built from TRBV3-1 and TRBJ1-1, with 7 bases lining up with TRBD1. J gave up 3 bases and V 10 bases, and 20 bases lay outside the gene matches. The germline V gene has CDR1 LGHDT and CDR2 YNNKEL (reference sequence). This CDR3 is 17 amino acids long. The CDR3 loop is CATGPGTAPSVDTEAFF. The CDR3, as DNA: TGTGCCACCGGCCCGGGGACAGCTCCTAGCGTGGACACTGAAGCTTTCTTT. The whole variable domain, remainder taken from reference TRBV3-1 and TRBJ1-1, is DTAVSQTPKYLVTQMGNDKSIKCEQNLGHDTMYWYKQDSKKFLKIMFSYNNKELIINETVPNRFSPKSPDKAHLNLHINSLELGDSAVYFCATGPGTAPSVDTEAFFGQGTRLTVV.

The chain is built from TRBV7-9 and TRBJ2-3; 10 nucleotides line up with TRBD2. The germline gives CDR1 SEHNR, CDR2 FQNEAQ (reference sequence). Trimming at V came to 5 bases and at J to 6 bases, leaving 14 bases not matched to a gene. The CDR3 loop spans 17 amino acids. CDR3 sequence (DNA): TGTGCCAGCAGCGCGACCGGGACTAGCGCCTGGCGGGATACGCAGTATTTT. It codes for CASSATGTSAWRDTQYF.

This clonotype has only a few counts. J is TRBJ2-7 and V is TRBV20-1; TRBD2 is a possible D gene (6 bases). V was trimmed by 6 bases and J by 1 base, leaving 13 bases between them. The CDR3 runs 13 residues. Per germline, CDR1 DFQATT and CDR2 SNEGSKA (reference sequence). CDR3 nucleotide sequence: TGCAGTGCCGGCGGGACGGTTTCCTACGAGCAGTACTTC. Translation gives CSAGGTVSYEQYF.

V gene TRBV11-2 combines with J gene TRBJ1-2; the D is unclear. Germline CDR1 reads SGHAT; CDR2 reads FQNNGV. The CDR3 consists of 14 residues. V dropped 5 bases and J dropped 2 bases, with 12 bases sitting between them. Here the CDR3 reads CASSHPGENYGYTF. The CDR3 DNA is TGTGCCAGCAGCCACCCCGGGGAAAACTATGGCTACACCTTC.